The rows below give T cell receptor beta chains drawn from one sample of a study of T cells in localized non-small cell lung cancer. Measured with immunoSEQ multiplex PCR; TCRdb has only the in-frame clones, and not every one. The sample shows tens of thousands of clones, under 85% of them seen only once. The sample consisted of peripheral blood, taken before any cancer treatment. The source of these receptors is a female donor aged 60 or older with stage II squamous cell lung carcinoma. Both conserved end residues are part of each CDR3. The order of the fields is CDR3 protein, J gene, D gene, V gene. The D gene is left open where the match is weak.

CASRSTVEAFF TRBJ1-1 - TRBV6-1
CASSQDKTGSRGNQPQHF TRBJ1-5 - TRBV4-1
CASSESRGSDEKLFF TRBJ1-4 - TRBV25-1
CASSYSSRGGNTEAFF TRBJ1-1 - TRBV6-5
CASSRDLFSYGYTF TRBJ1-2 - TRBV6-4
CASSPWVNAKYEQYF TRBJ2-7 - TRBV28
CASSVQATGELFF TRBJ2-2 - TRBV19
CASSSRIGEVRDRGYGYTF TRBJ1-2 TRBD1 TRBV5-4
CASSIGGPPALTDTQYF TRBJ2-3 - TRBV19
CASAGTSAGANVLTF TRBJ2-6 - TRBV19
CASRTRGRVSNQPQHF TRBJ1-5 TRBD1 TRBV5-8
CASSLGVGALHF TRBJ1-6 - TRBV4-1
CASSPGTGNRGTAEAFF TRBJ1-1 TRBD1 TRBV18
CASSLLTANTEAFF TRBJ1-1 - TRBV19
CASSGGSEQFF TRBJ2-1 - TRBV6-4
CASSRTTKETQYF TRBJ2-5 - TRBV6-6
CASSEVAGAGELFF TRBJ2-2 TRBD2 TRBV2
CASRGYGNTIYF TRBJ1-3 - TRBV5-1
CASRAAAYNSPLHF TRBJ1-6 - TRBV11-2
CASSFGVGTYEQYF TRBJ2-7 - TRBV5-1
CASSIGGGPYNEQFF TRBJ2-1 - TRBV7-8
CASSKGAITEKLFF TRBJ1-4 - TRBV19
CASSLPSVNTEAFF TRBJ1-1 - TRBV7-2
CASSLRRRPGANEKLFF TRBJ1-4 - TRBV27
CASSEGQGFGYTF TRBJ1-2 TRBD1 TRBV2
CASSQVRGLAGRNGETQYF TRBJ2-5 - TRBV4-2
CASSSPERSDEQFF TRBJ2-1 - TRBV6-5
CASSGLRGLASGNTEELFF TRBJ2-2 TRBD2 TRBV6-1
CASFGATYEQYF TRBJ2-7 - TRBV6-5
CASSTHLGEAFF TRBJ1-1 - TRBV25-1
CASSPRGGGAANTEAFF TRBJ1-1 - TRBV18
CASYSGKNSPLHF TRBJ1-6 - TRBV6-6
CASGVQVYGYTF TRBJ1-2 - TRBV6-1
CASSQGGAGVQRDYEQYF TRBJ2-7 - TRBV4-3
CASRGSGETQYF TRBJ2-5 - TRBV11-3
CASSSQGFNTEAFF TRBJ1-1 - TRBV5-1